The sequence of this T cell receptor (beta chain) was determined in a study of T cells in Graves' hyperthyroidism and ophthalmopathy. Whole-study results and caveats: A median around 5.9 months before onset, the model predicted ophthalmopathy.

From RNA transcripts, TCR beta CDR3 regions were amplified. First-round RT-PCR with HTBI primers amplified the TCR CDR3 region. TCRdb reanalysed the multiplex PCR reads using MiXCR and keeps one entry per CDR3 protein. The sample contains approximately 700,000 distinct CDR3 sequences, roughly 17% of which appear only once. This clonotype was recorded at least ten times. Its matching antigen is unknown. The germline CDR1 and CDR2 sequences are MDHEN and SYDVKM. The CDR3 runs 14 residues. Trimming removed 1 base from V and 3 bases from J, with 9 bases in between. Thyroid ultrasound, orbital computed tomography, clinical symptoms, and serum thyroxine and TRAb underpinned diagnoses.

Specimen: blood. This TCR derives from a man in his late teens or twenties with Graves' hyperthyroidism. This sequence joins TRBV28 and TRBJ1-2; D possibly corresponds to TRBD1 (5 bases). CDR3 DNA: TGTGCCAGCAGTTTATCCGGGACGGACTATGGCTACACCTTC. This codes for CASSLSGTDYGYTF.